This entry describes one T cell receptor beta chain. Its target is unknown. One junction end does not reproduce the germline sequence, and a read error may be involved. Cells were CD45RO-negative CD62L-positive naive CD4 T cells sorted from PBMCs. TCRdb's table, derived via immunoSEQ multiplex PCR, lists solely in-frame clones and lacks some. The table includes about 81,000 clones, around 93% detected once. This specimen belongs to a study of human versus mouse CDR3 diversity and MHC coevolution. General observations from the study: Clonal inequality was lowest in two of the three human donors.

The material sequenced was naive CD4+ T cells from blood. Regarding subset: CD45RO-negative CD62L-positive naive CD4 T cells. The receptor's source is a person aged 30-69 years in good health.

The chain's CDR3 is CASSSDRVVNTGELFF. The CDR3 DNA is TGTGCTAGCAGCTCTGACAGGGTAGTGAACACCGGGGAGCTGTTTTTT. The J gene is TRBJ2-2, the V gene TRBV7-7; 7 bases fit TRBD1. Germline V CDR1 and CDR2: SSHAT, FNYEAQ (reference sequence). This CDR3 has 16 amino acids.